The 9 T cell receptor beta chains in this list originate from one sample, sequenced in a study of OX40 agonist ivuxolimab in advanced cancers. This table comes from immunoSEQ multiplex PCR, and its TCRdb copy is limited to in-frame clones, with some not included. The table has approximately 70,000 clones, roughly 83% seen once. The sequencing used CD4+ or CD8+ T cells sorted from blood, collected in a trial of the OX40 agonist ivuxolimab. The receptors shown here come from an adult with an advanced solid tumor such as melanoma, head and neck, liver or kidney cancer.

The V gene is TRBV6-1, the J gene TRBJ2-5; possibly TRBD2 for D (6 bases). In germline, CDR1 is MNHNS, CDR2 SASEGT. Trimming took off 1 base at V and 5 bases at J, with 11 bases between the two ends. The CDR3 has 14 residues. CDR3 region: CASSEDPGRETQYF. CDR3 sequence (DNA): TGTGCCAGCAGTGAAGACCCAGGGAGGGAGACCCAGTACTTC.

Here the CDR3 reads CASSGLRGRTGELFF. CDR3 in DNA: TGTGCCAGCAGCGGCCTCAGGGGACGAACCGGGGAGCTGTTTTTT. The chain carries TRBV9 and TRBJ2-2; tentative D call: TRBD1 (6 bases). V was pared by 3 bases and J by 5 bases, with 14 bases between. CDR3 length: 15 amino acids. The germline gives CDR1 SGDLS, CDR2 YYNGEE.

The chain joins TRBV6-5 to TRBJ2-3, with D tentatively TRBD1 or TRBD2 (5 bases each). Trimming took 1 base from V and 6 from J, leaving 14 bases between them. Germline V gives CDR1 MNHEY, CDR2 SVGAGI. The CDR3 contains 15 residues. The CDR3 loop is CASSYLPAGADTQYF. The CDR3 nucleotides read TGTGCCAGCAGTTACTTACCAGCCGGGGCTGATACGCAGTATTTT.

The chain couples TRBV30 to TRBJ1-2; D unresolved. The CDR3 is 13 amino acids. Trimming pared 0 bases from V and 8 bases from J, leaving 13 bases between. Germline-derived CDR1 and CDR2 are GTSNPN and SVGIG (reference sequence). DNA for the CDR3: TGTGCCTGGAGTGTACGAAGGGCTAGGGGCTACACCTTC. Translated, it gives CAWSVRRARGYTF.

This chain links TRBV18 with TRBJ1-1; a weak D match, TRBD1 (5 bases). CDR1 is KGHSH and CDR2 is LQKENI in the germline V gene. The germline V and J ends were trimmed by 2 bases and 11 bases, with 15 bases remaining between them. This CDR3 has 13 amino acids. Here the CDR3 reads CASSPTSQEKAFF. For the CDR3, the DNA is TGTGCCAGCTCACCAACCTCACAGGAAAAGGCTTTCTTT.

This clone was observed a single time. The V and J genes are TRBV27 and TRBJ2-5; tentatively, D is TRBD2 (6 bases). The V gene's germline CDR1 is MNHEY and CDR2 SMNVEV (reference sequence). V was shortened by 5 bases and J by 5 bases, with 21 bases between the two germline ends. The length of the CDR3 is 16 residues. This CDR3 reads CASSELDGGRGETQYF. CDR3 bases: TGTGCCAGCAGTGAATTAGACGGGGGAAGAGGGGAGACCCAGTACTTC.

V and J are TRBV29-1 and TRBJ2-5; maybe TRBD2 (6 bases). The V gene's germline CDR1 is SQVTM and CDR2 ANQGSEA. Trimming stripped 2 bases from V and 5 bases from J, with 24 bases between. This CDR3 has 17 residues. This CDR3 reads CSVEQTVAGTWGETQYF. CDR3 DNA: TGCAGCGTTGAACAGACTGTCGCCGGGACTTGGGGGGAGACCCAGTACTTC.

The rearrangement joins TRBV29-1 to TRBJ2-1, with D hard to call. Trimming stripped 7 bases from V and 2 bases from J, with 12 bases between. This CDR3 has 13 amino acids. Germline V CDR1 and CDR2: SQVTM, ANQGSEA. CDR3 nucleotides: TGCAGCGCCGCTGACCTCCCCTACAATGAGCAGTTCTTC. Residues: CSAADLPYNEQFF.

V and J are TRBV11-2 and TRBJ2-2; 7 bases map to TRBD1. Germline trimming cut 0 bases from V and 4 bases from J; bases unmatched to any gene: 11. CDR3 length equals 18 residues. Germline V lookup: CDR1 SGHAT, CDR2 FQNNGV. CDR3 DNA: TGTGCCAGCAGCTTAGACCCTACAGGGGATGGGAGCACCGGGGAGCTGTTTTTT. Its protein is CASSLDPTGDGSTGELFF.